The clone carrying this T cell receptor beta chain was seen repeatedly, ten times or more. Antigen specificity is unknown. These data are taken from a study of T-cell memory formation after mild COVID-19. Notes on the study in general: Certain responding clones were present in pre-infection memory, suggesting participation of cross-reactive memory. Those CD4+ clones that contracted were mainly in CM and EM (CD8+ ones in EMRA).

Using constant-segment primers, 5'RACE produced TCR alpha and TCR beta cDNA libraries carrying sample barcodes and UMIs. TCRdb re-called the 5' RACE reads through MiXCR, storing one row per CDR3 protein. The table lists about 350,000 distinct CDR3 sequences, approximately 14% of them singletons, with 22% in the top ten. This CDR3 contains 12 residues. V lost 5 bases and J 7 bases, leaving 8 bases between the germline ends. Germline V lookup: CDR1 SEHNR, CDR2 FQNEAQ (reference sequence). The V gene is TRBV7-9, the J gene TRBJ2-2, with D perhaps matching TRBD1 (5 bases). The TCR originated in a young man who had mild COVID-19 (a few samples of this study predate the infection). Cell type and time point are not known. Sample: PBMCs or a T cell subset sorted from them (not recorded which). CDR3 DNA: TGTGCCAGCAGCCCAGGGAACGGGGAGCTGTTTTTT. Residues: CASSPGNGELFF.